This TCR beta chain was identified in a study of blood T cell repertoires in COVID-19. The CDR3 totals 15 residues. Germline V gene data show CDR1 as SGHDN and CDR2 as FVKESK. Trimming removed 3 bases at V and 4 bases at J, with 13 bases between. The protocol was immunoSEQ multiplex PCR, while the TCRdb copy is restricted to in-frame clones and leaves out a portion. The repertoire holds approximately 210,000 clones, with around four fifths as singletons. What was sequenced was peripheral blood. The source is a man aged 25 to 40 with active or convalescent COVID-19. V is TRBV14 and J is TRBJ1-3, with a tentative D call TRBD1 (6 bases). CDR3 bases: TGTGCCAGCAGCCAGAATTACAGGGACGGAAACACCATATATTTT. The encoded protein is CASSQNYRDGNTIYF.